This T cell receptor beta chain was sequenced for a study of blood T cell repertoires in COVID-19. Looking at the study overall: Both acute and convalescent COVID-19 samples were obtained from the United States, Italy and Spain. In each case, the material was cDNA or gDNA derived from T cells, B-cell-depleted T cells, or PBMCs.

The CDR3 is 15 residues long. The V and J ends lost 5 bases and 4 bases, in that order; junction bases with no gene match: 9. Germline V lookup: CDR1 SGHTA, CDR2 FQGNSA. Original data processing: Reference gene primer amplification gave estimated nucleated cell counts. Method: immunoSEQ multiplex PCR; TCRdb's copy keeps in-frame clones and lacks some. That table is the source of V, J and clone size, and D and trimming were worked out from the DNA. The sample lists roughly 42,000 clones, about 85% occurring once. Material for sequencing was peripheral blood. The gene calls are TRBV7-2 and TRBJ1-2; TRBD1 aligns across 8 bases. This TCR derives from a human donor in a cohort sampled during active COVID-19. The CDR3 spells CASSPQQGVTYGYTF. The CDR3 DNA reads TGTGCCAGCAGCCCGCAACAGGGGGTGACCTATGGCTACACCTTC.